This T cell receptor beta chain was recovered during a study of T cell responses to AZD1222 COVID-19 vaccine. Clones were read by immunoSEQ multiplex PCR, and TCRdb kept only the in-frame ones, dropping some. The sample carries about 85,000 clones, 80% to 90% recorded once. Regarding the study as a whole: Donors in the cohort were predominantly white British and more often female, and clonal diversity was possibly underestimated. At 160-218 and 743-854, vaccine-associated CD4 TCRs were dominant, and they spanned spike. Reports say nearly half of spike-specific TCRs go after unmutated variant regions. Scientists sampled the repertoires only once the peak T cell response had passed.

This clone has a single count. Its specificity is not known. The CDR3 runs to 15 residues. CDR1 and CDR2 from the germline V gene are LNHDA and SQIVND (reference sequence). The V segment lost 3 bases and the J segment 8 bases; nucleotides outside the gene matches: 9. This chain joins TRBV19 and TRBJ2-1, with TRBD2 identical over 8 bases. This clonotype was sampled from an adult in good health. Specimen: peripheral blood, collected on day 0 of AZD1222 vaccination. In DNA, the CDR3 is TGTGCCAGTAGTATCGGAAGCGGGAGTTGGGATGAGCAGTTCTTC. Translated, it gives CASSIGSGSWDEQFF.